This TCR beta chain was observed in a study of radiotherapy plus CTLA-4 blockade in lung cancer. Findings and limits, study-wide: Researchers report tumor-derived TCR clones expanding in blood after radiotherapy plus ipilimumab.

Profiled with immunoSEQ multiplex PCR; TCRdb holds only in-frame clones, not every one. This table has 30,000 or so clones, roughly 71% appearing once. V lost 4 bases and J lost 0; bases outside the gene matches: 10. There are 18 residues in the CDR3. Germline V gene lookup returns CDR1 MGHRA and CDR2 YSYEKL. Notes on this clone: The antigen remains unidentified.

The TCR was taken from a human donor with non-small cell lung cancer whose response to radiotherapy plus ipilimumab could not be evaluated. This chain connects TRBV4-1 to TRBJ2-3; 10 bases map to TRBD1. This specimen consisted of peripheral blood, obtained from a patient treated with radiotherapy plus ipilimumab. CDR3 nucleotides: TGCGCCAGCAGCCCGACCGCCGGGACAGGGGCTAGCACAGATACGCAGTATTTT. Translation gives CASSPTAGTGASTDTQYF.